The present entry profiles one T cell receptor beta chain with its context. The antigen remains unidentified. This record comes from a study of T cells in localized non-small cell lung cancer. General study results and limits: Density of T cells in blood, when higher, went with longer overall survival. Within adjacent lung there appeared a median around 60 of the top 100 tumor clones.

Profiled with immunoSEQ multiplex PCR; TCRdb holds only in-frame clones, not every one. The sample records roughly 38,000 clones, approximately 86% being singletons. The V and J ends lost 5 bases and 0 bases respectively, with 7 bases between them. The CDR3 is made up of 14 amino acids. Germline CDR1 MNHNS, CDR2 SASEGT. This clonotype was obtained from a man aged 18-55 years with stage I lung adenocarcinoma. Sequenced material: peripheral blood, taken before any cancer treatment. V and J are TRBV6-1 and TRBJ1-4; the D gene is possibly TRBD1 (5 bases). In DNA, the CDR3 is TGTGCCAGCAGTACAGGTTCAACTAATGAAAAACTGTTTTTT. Residues: CASSTGSTNEKLFF.